Listed here are 5 T cell receptor beta chains from one sample, sequenced in a study of blood T cells in healthy people across ages. A J-beta primer mix and a sample-barcoded 5' primer were used in a second PCR of about 7 to 12 cycles. Each CDR3 protein gets one entry after TCRdb re-called the 5' RACE reads with MiXCR. Of 1.5 million to 2 million distinct CDR3 sequences listed, roughly 43% are singletons. The sequencing sample was made of blood. Receptors were obtained from a human donor in good health.

Notes on this clonotype: The junction and the germline gene differ at one end; a read error may be behind it. The rearrangement joins TRBV5-1 to TRBJ2-6; a weak D match, TRBD2 (5 bases). Germline CDR1 reads SGHRS; CDR2 reads YFSETQ. The CDR3 has 17 amino acids. CDR3 region: CASSSGGAPPLANVPTF. Written as DNA, the CDR3 is TGCGCCAGCAGCTCCGGAGGAGCACCCCCTCTGGCCAACGTCCCGACTTTC.

J is TRBJ2-5 and V is TRBV29-1; 7 bases are shared with TRBD1. The V gene's germline CDR1 is SQVTM and CDR2 ANQGSEA. The CDR3 is 13 residues long. V lost 5 bases and J lost 4; bases outside the gene matches: 7. The CDR3 region is CSVTSTGPETQYF. In DNA, the CDR3 is TGCAGCGTTACGTCGACAGGGCCAGAGACCCAGTACTTC.

This chain links TRBV7-9 with TRBJ2-5, with D tentatively TRBD1 (5 bases). The V end was cut by 2 bases, the J end by 3 bases, with 13 bases between. The CDR3 spans 15 residues. Germline-derived CDR1 and CDR2 are SEHNR and FQNEAQ (reference sequence). CDR3: CASSLQGSSEETQYF. The CDR3 DNA follows: TGTGCCAGCAGCTTACAGGGTTCGTCCGAAGAGACCCAGTACTTC.

Regarding this clonotype: Sequence at one end of the junction differs from germline and may be a read error. This chain joins TRBV7-3 and TRBJ2-5; 7 bases match TRBD1. Germline V gene lookup returns CDR1 SGHTA and CDR2 FQGTGA. This CDR3 is 15 amino acids long. DNA for the CDR3: TGTGCCAACAGCACAGGGGCAGGGTGGAAAGAGACCCAGTACTTC. This codes for CANSTGAGWKETQYF.

V gene TRBV5-6 combines with J gene TRBJ2-1; no clear D. The germline CDR1 and CDR2 sequences are SGHDT and YYEEEE. V lost 2 bases and J lost 8, with 11 bases in between. CDR3 length equals 13 residues. The CDR3, as DNA: TGTGCCAGCAGCTTCCTTATTAATGATGAGCAGTTCTTC. Its protein is CASSFLINDEQFF.